The present entry profiles one T cell receptor (beta chain) with its context. Its target is not known. The primer mix had 60 Vbeta and 13 Jbeta primers. In the original workflow: About 12 million of the roughly 80 million unique TCR beta chains counted in a later analysis were shared. Data came from immunoSEQ multiplex PCR; TCRdb stores just in-frame clones and leaves some out. V, J and clone size are taken as reported in that table, and D and trimming were inferred from the DNA itself. The repertoire holds 99,000 or so clones, with 80% to 85% as singletons. The CDR3 sequence is 17 residues long. The V end was cut by 4 bases, the J end by 3 bases, with 21 bases between. Germline V CDR1 and CDR2: MGHRA, YSYEKL. This entry is derived from a study of cytomegalovirus exposure and HLA in healthy donors. Study-wide results and caveats: TRBV6-2, TRBV6-3 and other indistinguishable V segments were excluded. Based on reports, TCR beta sequences accurately predicted HLA-A and HLA-B alleles for most subjects. The CMV antigen specificity of a few CMV-associated chains was confirmed through in vitro analysis.

The sequencing sample was made of PBMCs. The chain is built from TRBV4-1 and TRBJ1-2; no definite D call. This receptor was taken from a man aged 25-45 years in good health and CMV-seropositive. The CDR3 is CASSPKVAWEADYGYTF. The CDR3 DNA sequence: TGCGCCAGCAGCCCGAAGGTAGCTTGGGAGGCGGACTATGGCTACACCTTC.